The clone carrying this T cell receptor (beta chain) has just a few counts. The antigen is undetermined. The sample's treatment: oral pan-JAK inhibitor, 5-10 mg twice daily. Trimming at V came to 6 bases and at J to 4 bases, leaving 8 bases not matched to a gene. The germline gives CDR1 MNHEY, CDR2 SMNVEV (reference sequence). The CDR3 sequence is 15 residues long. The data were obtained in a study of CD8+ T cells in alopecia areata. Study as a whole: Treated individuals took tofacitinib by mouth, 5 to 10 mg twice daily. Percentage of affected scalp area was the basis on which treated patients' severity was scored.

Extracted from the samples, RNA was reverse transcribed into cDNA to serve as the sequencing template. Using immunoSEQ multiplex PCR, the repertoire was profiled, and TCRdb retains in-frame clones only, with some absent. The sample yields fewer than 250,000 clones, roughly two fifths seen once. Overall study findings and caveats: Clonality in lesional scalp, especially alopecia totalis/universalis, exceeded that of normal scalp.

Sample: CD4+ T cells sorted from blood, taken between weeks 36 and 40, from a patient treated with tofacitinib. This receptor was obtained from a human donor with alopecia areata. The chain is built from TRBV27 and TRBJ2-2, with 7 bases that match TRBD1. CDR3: CASSPGGHSTGELFF. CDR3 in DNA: TGTGCCAGCAGCCCAGGGGGTCATAGCACCGGGGAGCTGTTTTTT.